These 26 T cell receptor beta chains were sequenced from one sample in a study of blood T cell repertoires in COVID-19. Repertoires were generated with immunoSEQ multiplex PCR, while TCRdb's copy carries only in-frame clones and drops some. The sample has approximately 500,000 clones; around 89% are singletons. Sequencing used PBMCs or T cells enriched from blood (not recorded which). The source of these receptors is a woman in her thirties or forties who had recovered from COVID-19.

In DNA form, the CDR3 reads TGCGCCAGCAGTGAGTCATGGCGGGCAGGCTCCTACAATGAGCAGTTCTTC. Translation: CASSESWRAGSYNEQFF. The chain recombines TRBV10-2 with TRBJ2-1; the D gene is possibly TRBD2 (5 bases). Trimming took off 0 bases at V and 0 bases at J, with 12 bases between the two ends. The length of the CDR3 is 17 residues. Germline CDR1 WSHSY, CDR2 SAAADI.

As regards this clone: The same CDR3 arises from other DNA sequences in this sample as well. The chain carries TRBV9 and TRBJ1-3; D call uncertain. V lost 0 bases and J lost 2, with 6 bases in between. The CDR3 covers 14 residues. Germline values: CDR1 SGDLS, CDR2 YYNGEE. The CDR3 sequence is CASSVGGTGNTIYF. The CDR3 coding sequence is TGTGCCAGCAGCGTAGGAGGGACTGGAAACACCATATATTTT.

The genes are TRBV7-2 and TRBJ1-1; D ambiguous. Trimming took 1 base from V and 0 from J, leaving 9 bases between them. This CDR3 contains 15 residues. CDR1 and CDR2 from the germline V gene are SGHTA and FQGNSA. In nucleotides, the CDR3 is TGTGCCAGCAGCTTAGACAGATTGATGAACACTGAAGCTTTCTTT. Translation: CASSLDRLMNTEAFF.

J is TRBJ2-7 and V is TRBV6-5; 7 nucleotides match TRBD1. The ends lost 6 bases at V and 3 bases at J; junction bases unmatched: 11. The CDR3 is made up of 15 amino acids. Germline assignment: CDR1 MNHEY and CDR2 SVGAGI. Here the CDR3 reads CASRQRQGLIYEQYF. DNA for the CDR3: TGTGCCAGCAGGCAAAGACAGGGTTTGATCTACGAGCAGTACTTC.

The CDR3 DNA is TGTGCCAGCAGCTTAGGCAGGGCTCGGAATGAGCAGTTCTTC. Protein sequence: CASSLGRARNEQFF. The rearrangement links TRBV7-2 to TRBJ2-1; TRBD1 is a possible D gene (5 bases). V lost 1 base to trimming and J lost 7 bases, with 11 bases between them. There are 14 residues in the CDR3. Germline V CDR1 and CDR2: SGHTA, FQGNSA. Complete variable domain (other parts from reference TRBV7-2 and TRBJ2-1): GAGVSQSPSNKVTEKGKDVELRCDPISGHTALYWYRQSLGQGLEFLIYFQGNSAPDKSGLPSDRFSAERTGGSVSTLTIQRTQQEDSAVYLCASSLGRARNEQFFGPGTRLTVL.

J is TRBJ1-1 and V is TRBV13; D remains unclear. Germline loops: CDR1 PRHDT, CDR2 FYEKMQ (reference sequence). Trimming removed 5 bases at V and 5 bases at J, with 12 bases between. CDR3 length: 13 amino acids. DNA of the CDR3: TGTGCCAGCAGCACTTCCGCGGTTACTGAAGCTTTCTTT. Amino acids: CASSTSAVTEAFF.

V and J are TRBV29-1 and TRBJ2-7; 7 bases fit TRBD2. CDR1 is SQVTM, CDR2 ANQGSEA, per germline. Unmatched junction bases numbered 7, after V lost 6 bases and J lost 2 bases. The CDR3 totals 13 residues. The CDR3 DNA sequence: TGCAGCGTGAAGCCTAGCGGCCCCTACGAGCAGTACTTC. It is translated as CSVKPSGPYEQYF.

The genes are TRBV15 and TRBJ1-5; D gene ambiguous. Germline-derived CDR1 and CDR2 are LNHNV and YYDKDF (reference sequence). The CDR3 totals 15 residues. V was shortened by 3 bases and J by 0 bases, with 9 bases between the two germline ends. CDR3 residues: CATSRRGVSNQPQHF. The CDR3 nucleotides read TGTGCCACCAGCAGGCGGGGAGTTAGCAATCAGCCCCAGCATTTT.

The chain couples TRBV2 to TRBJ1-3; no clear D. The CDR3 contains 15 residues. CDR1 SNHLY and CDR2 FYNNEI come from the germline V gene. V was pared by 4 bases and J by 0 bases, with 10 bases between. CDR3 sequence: CASSASRFSGNTIYF. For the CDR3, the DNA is TGTGCCAGCAGTGCGTCCCGTTTCTCTGGAAACACCATATATTTT.

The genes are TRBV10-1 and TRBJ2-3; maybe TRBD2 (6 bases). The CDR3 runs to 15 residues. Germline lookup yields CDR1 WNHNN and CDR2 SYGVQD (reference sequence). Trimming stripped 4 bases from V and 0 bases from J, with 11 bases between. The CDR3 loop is CASSGLSGSTDTQYF. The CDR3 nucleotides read TGCGCCAGCAGTGGGCTAAGCGGGAGCACAGATACGCAGTATTTT.

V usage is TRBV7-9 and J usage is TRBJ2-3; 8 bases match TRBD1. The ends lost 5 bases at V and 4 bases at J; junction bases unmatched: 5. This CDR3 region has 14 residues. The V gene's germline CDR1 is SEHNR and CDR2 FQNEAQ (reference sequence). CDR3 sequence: CASSPRTGSDTQYF. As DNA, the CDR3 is TGTGCCAGCAGCCCAAGGACAGGGTCAGATACGCAGTATTTT.

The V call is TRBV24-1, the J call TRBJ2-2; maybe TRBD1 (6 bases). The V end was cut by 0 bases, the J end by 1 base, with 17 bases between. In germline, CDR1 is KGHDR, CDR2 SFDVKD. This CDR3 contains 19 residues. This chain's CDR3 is CATSDLRSHRVGNTGELFF. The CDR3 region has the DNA TGTGCCACCAGTGATTTGAGGTCCCACAGGGTCGGGAACACCGGGGAGCTGTTTTTT.

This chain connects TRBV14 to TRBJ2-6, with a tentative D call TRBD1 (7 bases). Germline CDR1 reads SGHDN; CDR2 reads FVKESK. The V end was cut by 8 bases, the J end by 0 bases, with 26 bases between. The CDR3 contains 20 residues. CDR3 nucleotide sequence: TGTGCCAGCCGATGCCCAACGACAGGGACTCCCCTCTCTGGGGCCAACGTCCTGACTTTC. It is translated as CASRCPTTGTPLSGANVLTF.

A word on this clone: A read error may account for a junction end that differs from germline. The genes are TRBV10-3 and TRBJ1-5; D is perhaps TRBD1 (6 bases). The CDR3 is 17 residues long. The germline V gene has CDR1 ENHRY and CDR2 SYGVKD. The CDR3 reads CTISEHRDTGSNQPQHF. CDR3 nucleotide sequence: TGTACCATCAGTGAGCACAGGGATACGGGTAGCAATCAGCCCCAGCATTTT.

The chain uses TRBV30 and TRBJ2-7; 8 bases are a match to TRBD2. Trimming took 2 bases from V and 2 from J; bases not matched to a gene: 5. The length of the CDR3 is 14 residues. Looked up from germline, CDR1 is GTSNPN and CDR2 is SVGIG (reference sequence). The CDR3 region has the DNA TGTGCCTGGAGTTTCGGACTAGCTCCCTACGAGCAGTACTTC. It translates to CAWSFGLAPYEQYF.

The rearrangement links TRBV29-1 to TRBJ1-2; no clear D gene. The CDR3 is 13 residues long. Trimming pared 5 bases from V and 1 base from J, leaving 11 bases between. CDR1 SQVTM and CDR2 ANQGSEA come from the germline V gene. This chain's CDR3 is CSVRENFNYGYTF. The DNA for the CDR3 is TGCAGCGTTAGAGAGAATTTTAACTATGGCTACACCTTC.

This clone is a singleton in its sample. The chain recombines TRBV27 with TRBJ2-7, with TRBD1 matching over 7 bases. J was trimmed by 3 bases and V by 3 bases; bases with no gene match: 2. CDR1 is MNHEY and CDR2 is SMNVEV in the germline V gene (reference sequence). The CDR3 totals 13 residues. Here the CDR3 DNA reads TGTGCCAGCAGTTTGTGGGACAGCTACGAGCAGTACTTC. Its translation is CASSLWDSYEQYF.

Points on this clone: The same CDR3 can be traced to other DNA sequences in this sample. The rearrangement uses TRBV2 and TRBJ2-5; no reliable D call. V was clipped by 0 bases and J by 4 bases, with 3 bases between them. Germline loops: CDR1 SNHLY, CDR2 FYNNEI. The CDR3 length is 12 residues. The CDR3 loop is CASSEARETQYF. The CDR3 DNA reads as TGTGCCAGCAGTGAAGCGAGAGAGACCCAGTACTTC.

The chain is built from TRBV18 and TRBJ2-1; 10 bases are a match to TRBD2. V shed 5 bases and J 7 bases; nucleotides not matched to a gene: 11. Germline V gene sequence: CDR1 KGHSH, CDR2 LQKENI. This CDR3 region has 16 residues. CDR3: CASSSAGGPVGNEQFF. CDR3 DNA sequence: TGTGCCAGCTCATCAGCGGGAGGGCCAGTGGGGAATGAGCAGTTCTTC. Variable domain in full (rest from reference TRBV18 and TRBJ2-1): NAGVMQNPRHLVRRRGQEARLRCSPMKGHSHVYWYRQLPEEGLKFMVYLQKENIIDESGMPKERFSAEFPKEGPSILRIQQVVRGDSAAYFCASSSAGGPVGNEQFFGPGTRLTVL.

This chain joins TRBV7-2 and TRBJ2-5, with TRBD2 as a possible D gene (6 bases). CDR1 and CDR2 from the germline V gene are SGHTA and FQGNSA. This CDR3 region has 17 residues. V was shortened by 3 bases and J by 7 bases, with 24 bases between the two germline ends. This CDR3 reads CASSFSVLGTRPPTQYF. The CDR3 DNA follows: TGTGCCAGCAGCTTTAGCGTGCTGGGGACTCGCCCGCCGACCCAGTACTTC.

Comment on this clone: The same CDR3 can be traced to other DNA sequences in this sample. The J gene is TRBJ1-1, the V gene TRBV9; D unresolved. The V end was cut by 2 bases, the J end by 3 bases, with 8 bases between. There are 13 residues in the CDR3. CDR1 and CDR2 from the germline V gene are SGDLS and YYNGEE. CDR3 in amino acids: CASSVAVDTEAFF. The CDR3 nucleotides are TGTGCCAGCAGCGTCGCGGTCGACACTGAAGCTTTCTTT.

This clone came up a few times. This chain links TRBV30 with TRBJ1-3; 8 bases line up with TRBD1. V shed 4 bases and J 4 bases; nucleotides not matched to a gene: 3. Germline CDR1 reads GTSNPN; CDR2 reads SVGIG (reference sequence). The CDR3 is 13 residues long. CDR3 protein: CAWTAGGGNTIYF. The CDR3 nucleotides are TGTGCCTGGACGGCAGGGGGCGGAAACACCATATATTTT.

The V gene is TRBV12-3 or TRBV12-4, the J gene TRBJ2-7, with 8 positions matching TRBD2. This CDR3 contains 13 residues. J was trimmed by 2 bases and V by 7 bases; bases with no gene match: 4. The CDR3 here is CASTAGAPYEQYF. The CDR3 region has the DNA TGTGCCAGCACAGCGGGGGCCCCCTACGAGCAGTACTTC.

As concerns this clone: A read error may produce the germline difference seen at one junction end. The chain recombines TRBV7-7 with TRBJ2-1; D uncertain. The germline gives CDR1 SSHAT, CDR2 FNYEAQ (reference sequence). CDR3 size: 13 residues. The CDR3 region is CASSLEYLNEQFF. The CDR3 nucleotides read TGTGCTAGCAGCTTAGAATACCTAAATGAGCAGTTCTTC.

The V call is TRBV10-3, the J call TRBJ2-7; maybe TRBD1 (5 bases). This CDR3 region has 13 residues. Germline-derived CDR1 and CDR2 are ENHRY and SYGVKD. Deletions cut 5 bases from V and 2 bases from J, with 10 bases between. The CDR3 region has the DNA TGTGCCATCAGTCGCGACAGTACCTACGAGCAGTACTTC. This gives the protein CAISRDSTYEQYF.

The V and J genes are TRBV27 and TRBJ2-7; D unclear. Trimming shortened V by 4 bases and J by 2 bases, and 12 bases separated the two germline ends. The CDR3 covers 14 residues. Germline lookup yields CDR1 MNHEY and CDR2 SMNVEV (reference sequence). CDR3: CASSSVSSPYEQYF. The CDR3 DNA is TGTGCCAGCAGTTCCGTCTCGAGCCCCTACGAGCAGTACTTC.